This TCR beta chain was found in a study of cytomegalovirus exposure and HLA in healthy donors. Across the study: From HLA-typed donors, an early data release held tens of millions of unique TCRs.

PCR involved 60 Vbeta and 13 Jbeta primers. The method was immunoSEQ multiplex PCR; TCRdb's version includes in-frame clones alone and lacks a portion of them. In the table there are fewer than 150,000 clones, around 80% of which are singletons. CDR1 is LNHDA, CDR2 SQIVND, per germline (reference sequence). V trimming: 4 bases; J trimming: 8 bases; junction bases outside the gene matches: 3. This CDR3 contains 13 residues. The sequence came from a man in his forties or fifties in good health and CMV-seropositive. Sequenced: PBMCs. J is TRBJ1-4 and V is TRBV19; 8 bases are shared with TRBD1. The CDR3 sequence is CASSSPGGEKLFF. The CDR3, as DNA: TGTGCCAGTAGTAGCCCAGGGGGCGAAAAACTGTTTTTT.